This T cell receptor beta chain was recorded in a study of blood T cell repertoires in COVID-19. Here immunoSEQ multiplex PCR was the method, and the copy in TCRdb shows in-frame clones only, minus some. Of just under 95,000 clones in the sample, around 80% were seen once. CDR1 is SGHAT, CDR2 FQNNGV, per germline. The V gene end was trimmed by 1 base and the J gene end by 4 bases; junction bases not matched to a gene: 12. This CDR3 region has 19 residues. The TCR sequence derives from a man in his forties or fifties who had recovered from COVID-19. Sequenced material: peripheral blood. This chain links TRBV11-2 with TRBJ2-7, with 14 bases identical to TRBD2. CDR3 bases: TGTGCCAGCAGCTTAGTCGGTTCGACTAGCGGGAGGGCGGCGTACGAGCAGTACTTC. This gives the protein CASSLVGSTSGRAAYEQYF. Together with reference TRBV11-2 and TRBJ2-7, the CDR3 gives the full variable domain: EAGVAQSPRYKIIEKRQSVAFWCNPISGHATLYWYQQILGQGPKLLIQFQNNGVVDDSQLPKDRFSAERLKGVDSTLKIQPAKLEDSAVYLCASSLVGSTSGRAAYEQYFGPGTRLTVT.